The following is a T cell receptor beta chain sequence with its context. It has no known antigen specificity. No base qualities exist here, and no much larger clone lies one base off it. Reads for this sample came from an Illumina HiSeq 1500. The public sequencing data were trimmed at Q25 with fastp and processed into clonotypes with MiXCR by TCRdb, which kept only in-frame beta chains. Each CDR3 protein gets just one entry, which takes the most common genes and DNA from the rows behind it. This sample is represented by 40,000 to 55,000 distinct CDR3 sequences; about 21% of them were singletons. The ten biggest clones cover 70% to 90% of the sample. This sample's treatment or condition label indicates: in vitro stimulation with specific CMV peptide epitopes to enrich CMV-specific T cells. The sample belongs to a study of T cell repertoires in cytomegalovirus infection (dated by TCRdb to about 2019). The study in broad terms: Recently identified HLA-C-restricted CMV epitopes, whose presentation resists viral immunomodulation, were targeted by peptide stimulations together with well-studied HLA-B-restricted epitopes. Donor HLA type was relevant to the analysis, because carriage of CMV infection together with the matching HLA type was indicated by public TCR beta signatures. Overall study results and their limits: The ex vivo response was dominated by HLA-C-restricted CMV-specific TCR beta clonotypes, which also provided the single most frequent clonotype in two of eight donors. In both this cohort and an independent roughly 350-donor cohort, the cumulative frequency of public TCR beta family members distinguished carriers of CMV infection plus the relevant HLA type.

The CDR3 contains 16 residues, cysteine and phenylalanine counted. Kept here is only the CDR3 DNA, which spans 48 bases and is read in frame from base 1. Taken from the germline V gene (reference sequence), the CDR1 and CDR2 loops are MNHEY and SMNVEV. V is reduced by 5 bases and J by 0 bases, leaving a spacing of 14 bases between them. The specimen was CD8+ T cells from cultured PBMCs, collected from culture after CMV antigen stimulation. This sequence was found in a human donor in good health (CMV status not recorded). Some clones in this sample may be carry-over from other donors' samples. Here the chain combines TRBV27 and TRBJ1-5; the D gene is perhaps TRBD1, on 6 matching bases. CDR3 region: CASSRGTPDSNQPQHF. The DNA sequence is given as TGTGCCAGCAGTCGCGGGACACCTGATAGCAATCAGCCCCAGCATTTT.